The sequence of this TCR beta chain was determined in a study of blood T cell repertoires in COVID-19. This clone was found a few times. Clones were read by immunoSEQ multiplex PCR, and TCRdb kept only the in-frame ones, dropping some. The sample contains 130,000 to 150,000 clones, approximately 87% of which appear only once. V lost 0 bases to trimming and J lost 5 bases; unmatched junction nucleotides: 5. Germline CDR1 SGDLS, CDR2 YYNGEE. The CDR3 runs 17 residues. This sequence joins TRBV9 and TRBJ2-3; 14 bases match TRBD2. The sample was peripheral blood. The sequence was obtained from a woman aged 50 to 60 with active or convalescent COVID-19. The CDR3 spells CASSVDGTSGSRDTQYF. The CDR3 bases are TGTGCCAGCAGCGTAGATGGGACTAGCGGGAGTAGAGATACGCAGTATTTT.